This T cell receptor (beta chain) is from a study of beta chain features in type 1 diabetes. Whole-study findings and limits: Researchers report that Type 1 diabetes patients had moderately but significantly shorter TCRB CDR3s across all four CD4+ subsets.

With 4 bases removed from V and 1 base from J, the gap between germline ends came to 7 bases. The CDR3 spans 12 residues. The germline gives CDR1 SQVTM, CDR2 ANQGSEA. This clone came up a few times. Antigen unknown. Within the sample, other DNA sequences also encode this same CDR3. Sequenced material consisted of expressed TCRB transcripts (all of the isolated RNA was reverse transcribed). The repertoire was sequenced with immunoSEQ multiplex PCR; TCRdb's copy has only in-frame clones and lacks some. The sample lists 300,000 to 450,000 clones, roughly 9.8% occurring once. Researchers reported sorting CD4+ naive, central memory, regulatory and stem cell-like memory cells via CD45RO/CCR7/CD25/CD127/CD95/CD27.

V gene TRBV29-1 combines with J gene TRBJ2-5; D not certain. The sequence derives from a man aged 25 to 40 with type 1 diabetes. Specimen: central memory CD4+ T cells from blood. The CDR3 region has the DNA TGCAGCGTTGGGGCGGTCCAAGAGACCCAGTACTTC. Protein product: CSVGAVQETQYF.